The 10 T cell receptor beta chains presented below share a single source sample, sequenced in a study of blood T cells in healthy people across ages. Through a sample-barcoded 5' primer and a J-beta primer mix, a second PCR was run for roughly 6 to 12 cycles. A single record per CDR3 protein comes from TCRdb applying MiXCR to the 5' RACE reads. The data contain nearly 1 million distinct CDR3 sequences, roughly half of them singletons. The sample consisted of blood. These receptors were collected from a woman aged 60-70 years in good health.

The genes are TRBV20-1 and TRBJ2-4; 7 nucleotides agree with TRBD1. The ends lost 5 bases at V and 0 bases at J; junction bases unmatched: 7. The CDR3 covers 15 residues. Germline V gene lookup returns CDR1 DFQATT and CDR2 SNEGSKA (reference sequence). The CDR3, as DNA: TGCAGTGCTCCAGGGACAGCACTAGCCAAAAACATTCAGTACTTC. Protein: CSAPGTALAKNIQYF.

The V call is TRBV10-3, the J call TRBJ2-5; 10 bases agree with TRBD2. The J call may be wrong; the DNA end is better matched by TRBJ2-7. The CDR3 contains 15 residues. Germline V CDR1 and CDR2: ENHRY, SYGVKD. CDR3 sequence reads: CAISEASGSDDEQYF. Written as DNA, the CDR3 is TGTGCCATCAGTGAGGCTAGCGGGAGTGACGACGAGCAGTACTTC.

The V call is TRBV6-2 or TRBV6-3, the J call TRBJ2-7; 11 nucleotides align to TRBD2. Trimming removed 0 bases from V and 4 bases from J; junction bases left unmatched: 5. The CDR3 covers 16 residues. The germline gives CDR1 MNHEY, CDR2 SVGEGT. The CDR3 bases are TGTGCCAGCAGTTACTCGAGACTAGCGGGATGGTACGAGCAGTACTTC. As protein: CASSYSRLAGWYEQYF.

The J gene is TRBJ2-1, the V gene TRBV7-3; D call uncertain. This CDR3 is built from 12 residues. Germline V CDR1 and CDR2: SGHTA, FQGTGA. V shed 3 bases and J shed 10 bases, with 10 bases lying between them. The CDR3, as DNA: TGTGCCAGCAGCTTGGTTCCGAAGGAGCAGTTCTTC. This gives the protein CASSLVPKEQFF.

The chain's CDR3 is CASRQGLDTQYF. In DNA, the CDR3 is TGTGCCAGCAGACAGGGGTTAGATACGCAGTATTTT. The chain employs TRBV6-6 and TRBJ2-3; 7 bases are shared with TRBD1. In germline, CDR1 is MNHNY, CDR2 SVGAGI (reference sequence). This CDR3 is built from 12 residues. V was pared by 6 bases and J by 5 bases, with 2 bases of the junction left unmatched.

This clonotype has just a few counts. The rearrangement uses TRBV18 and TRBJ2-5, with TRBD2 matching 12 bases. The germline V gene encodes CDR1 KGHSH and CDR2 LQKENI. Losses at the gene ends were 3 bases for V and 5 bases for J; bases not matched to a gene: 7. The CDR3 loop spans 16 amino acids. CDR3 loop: CASSPLGLAGRETQYF. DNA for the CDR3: TGTGCCAGCTCACCGCTAGGACTAGCGGGAAGGGAGACCCAGTACTTC.

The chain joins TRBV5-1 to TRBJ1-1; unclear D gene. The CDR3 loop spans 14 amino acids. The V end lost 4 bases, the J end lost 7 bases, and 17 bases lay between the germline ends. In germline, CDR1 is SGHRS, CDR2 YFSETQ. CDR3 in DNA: TGCGCCAGCAGCCGACGGGGTGGTATCGATGAAGCTTTCTTT. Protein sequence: CASSRRGGIDEAFF.

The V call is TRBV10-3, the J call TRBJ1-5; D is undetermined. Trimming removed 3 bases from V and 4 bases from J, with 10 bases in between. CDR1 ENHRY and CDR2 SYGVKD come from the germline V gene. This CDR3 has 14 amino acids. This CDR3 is CAISDGGGNQPQHF. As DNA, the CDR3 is TGTGCCATCAGTGACGGAGGAGGGAATCAGCCCCAGCATTTT.

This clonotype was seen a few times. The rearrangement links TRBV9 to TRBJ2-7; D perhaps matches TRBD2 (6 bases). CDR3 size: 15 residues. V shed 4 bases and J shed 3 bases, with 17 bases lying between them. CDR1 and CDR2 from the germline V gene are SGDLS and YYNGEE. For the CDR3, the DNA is TGTGCCAGCAGCCTACCCTCCCGGGACTTCTACGAGCAGTACTTC. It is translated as CASSLPSRDFYEQYF.

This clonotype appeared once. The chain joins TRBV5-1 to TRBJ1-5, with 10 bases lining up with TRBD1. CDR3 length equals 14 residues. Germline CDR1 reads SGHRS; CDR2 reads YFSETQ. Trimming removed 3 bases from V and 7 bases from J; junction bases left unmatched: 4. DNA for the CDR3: TGCGCCAGCAGCTGGGGGACAGGGGACCAGCCCCAGCATTTT. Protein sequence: CASSWGTGDQPQHF. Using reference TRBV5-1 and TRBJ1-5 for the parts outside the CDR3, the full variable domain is KAGVTQTPRYLIKTRGQQVTLSCSPISGHRSVSWYQQTPGQGLQFLFEYFSETQRNKGNFPGRFSGRQFSNSRSEMNVSTLELGDSALYLCASSWGTGDQPQHFGDGTRLSIL.